Each of the 23 T cell receptor beta chains below was sequenced from the same sample in a study of regulatory T cells in long-lasting Graves disease. Building of the TCR beta libraries involved iRepertoire HTBI primers and Arm-PCR of CDR3 regions. Each CDR3 protein gets one entry after TCRdb re-called the multiplex PCR reads with MiXCR. This table holds roughly 450,000 distinct CDR3 sequences, roughly 20% found once. Time point specified: persistent/refractory GD, antithyroid drugs over 5 years with positive TRAb. PBMC RNA was the source of the TCR library. Sequencing used peripheral blood mononuclear cells (PBMCs), obtained when the disease was refractory, from a patient treated with antithyroid drugs. The origin of the receptors is a female donor with Graves disease.

This clonotype was observed many times. This chain links TRBV2 with TRBJ2-6; tentatively, D is TRBD2 (5 bases). CDR1 SNHLY and CDR2 FYNNEI come from the germline V gene. The CDR3 consists of 13 residues. Trimming removed 8 bases from V and 1 base from J, with 6 bases in between. CDR3: CASRRSGANVLTF. CDR3 DNA sequence: TGTGCCAGCCGGAGGTCTGGGGCCAACGTCCTGACTTTC.

In this sample, this clonotype turned up a few times. The chain couples TRBV7-3 to TRBJ2-7, with a tentative D call TRBD2 (5 bases). V lost 5 bases, J lost 4 bases, and 12 bases lay in between. The CDR3 totals 13 residues. From germline, CDR1 is SGHTA and CDR2 FQGTGA. CDR3 protein: CASSPGVDYEQYF. The DNA of the CDR3 is TGTGCCAGCAGCCCCGGGGTAGATTACGAGCAGTACTTC.

This clonotype was picked up many times. The chain is built from TRBV28 and TRBJ1-1; D might be TRBD1 (5 bases). The germline V gene encodes CDR1 MDHEN and CDR2 SYDVKM. V was shortened by 2 bases and J by 7 bases, with 17 bases between the two germline ends. This CDR3 has 15 amino acids. The CDR3 coding sequence is TGTGCCAGCAGTTTAGGATACGCCGCTAGGGGTGAAGCTTTCTTT. This encodes CASSLGYAARGEAFF.

This clonotype was counted ten times or more. This chain joins TRBV6-5 and TRBJ1-4, with a tentative D call TRBD1 (5 bases). CDR1 is MNHEY and CDR2 is SVGAGI in the germline V gene. Trimming took 0 bases from V and 8 from J, leaving 13 bases between them. The CDR3 totals 15 residues. The CDR3: CASSYSGGVEEKLFF. The DNA of the CDR3 is TGTGCCAGCAGTTACTCGGGAGGGGTAGAGGAAAAACTGTTTTTT.

The sample holds many counts of this clonotype. V is TRBV19 and J is TRBJ1-2, with D hard to call. CDR1 is LNHDA, CDR2 SQIVND, per germline (reference sequence). Trimming removed 7 bases from V and 8 bases from J, with 20 bases in between. CDR3 length: 14 residues. The CDR3: CASNNLRDPYGYTF. The CDR3 nucleotides are TGTGCCAGTAACAACCTAAGGGATCCTTACGGCTACACCTTC.

This clonotype was counted ten times or more. Here the CDR3 reads CSARATDRKLFF. In DNA, the CDR3 is TGCAGTGCTAGAGCTACGGACAGAAAACTGTTTTTT. The V gene is TRBV20-1, the J gene TRBJ1-4, with D possibly TRBD1 on 6 matching bases. The CDR3 loop spans 12 amino acids. The germline CDR1 and CDR2 sequences are DFQATT and SNEGSKA (reference sequence). The germline V and J ends were trimmed by 1 base and 10 bases, with 10 bases remaining between them.

This clonotype was counted many times. The rearrangement uses TRBV10-3 and TRBJ2-5; TRBD1 aligns across 7 bases. The CDR3 runs 16 residues. J lost 0 bases, V lost 4 bases, and 8 bases had no gene match. Germline V CDR1 and CDR2: ENHRY, SYGVKD. The CDR3 reads CAISAMRQGNQETQYF. CDR3 nucleotide sequence: TGTGCCATCAGTGCAATGCGACAGGGAAACCAAGAGACCCAGTACTTC.

In its sample, this clonotype was seen once. V usage is TRBV7-9 and J usage is TRBJ2-7; 10 bases map to TRBD2. CDR3 length equals 14 residues. V shed 2 bases, J shed 9 bases, and the junction held 7 bases outside the gene matches. Germline CDR1 is SEHNR and CDR2 is FQNEAQ (reference sequence). The CDR3 bases are TGTGCCAGCAGCTTAAGTGCTAGCGGGAGTAGGCAGTACTTC. It yields the protein CASSLSASGSRQYF.

This clonotype was recorded a few times. The CDR3 DNA sequence: TGTGCCACCACGGACGGGCACCCCGAGCAGTACTTC. Its protein is CATTDGHPEQYF. The V and J genes are TRBV6-2 or TRBV6-3 and TRBJ2-7, with D unresolved. V lost 10 bases, J lost 6 bases, and 16 bases lay in between. Germline CDR1 MNHEY, CDR2 SVGEGT. The CDR3 loop spans 12 amino acids.

Details on this clonotype: A much larger clone differs by one base, so this may be a read error. This chain joins TRBV11-3 and TRBJ2-7; D perhaps matches TRBD2 (5 bases). TRBJ2-5 explains the end of the DNA better; the J call may be wrong. There are 15 residues in the CDR3. Germline lookup yields CDR1 SGHNT and CDR2 YENEEA. The chain's CDR3 is CASSLVGEMVKTQYF. CDR3 in DNA: TGTGCCAGCAGCTTAGTGGGAGAGATGGTGAAGACCCAGTACTTC.

The chain recombines TRBV20-1 with TRBJ1-1, with D possibly TRBD1 on 5 matching bases. The CDR3 is 14 amino acids. Between the trimmed V and J ends, which lost 3 bases and 3 bases, there was a span of 14 bases. CDR1 is DFQATT, CDR2 SNEGSKA, per germline (reference sequence). CDR3 DNA sequence: TGCAGTGCTAGGTATCAGGGTTTCTACACTGAAGCTTTCTTT. It codes for CSARYQGFYTEAFF.

The rearrangement links TRBV7-8 to TRBJ2-1, with TRBD2 matching 7 bases. The germline CDR1 and CDR2 sequences are SGHVS and FQNEAQ. CDR3 length: 14 residues. V shed 6 bases and J 3 bases; nucleotides not matched to a gene: 5. CDR3 in amino acids: CASSPAGLYNEQFF. The CDR3 DNA follows: TGTGCCAGCAGTCCAGCGGGACTCTACAATGAGCAGTTCTTC.

With regard to this clonotype: A much larger clone differs by one base, so this may be a read error. The CDR3 sequence is CSAPGQGATKNIQHF. The CDR3 DNA is TGCAGTGCCCCTGGACAGGGGGCGACCAAAAACATTCAGCACTTC. The rearrangement joins TRBV20-1 to TRBJ2-4; 11 nucleotides match TRBD1. This CDR3 comprises 15 residues. Germline assignment: CDR1 DFQATT and CDR2 SNEGSKA (reference sequence).

This clonotype was seen only a few times. The CDR3 protein is CASSRGLAGGARYEQYF. The CDR3 DNA reads as TGTGCCAGTAGTAGGGGACTAGCGGGAGGAGCCCGCTACGAGCAGTACTTC. V and J are TRBV19 and TRBJ2-7, with TRBD2 matching 15 bases. The CDR3 extends over 17 amino acids. Germline V gene lookup returns CDR1 LNHDA and CDR2 SQIVND (reference sequence). V was pared by 4 bases and J by 3 bases, with 7 bases of the junction left unmatched.

This chain links TRBV9 with TRBJ2-3; D is perhaps TRBD2 (5 bases). V was trimmed by 4 bases and J by 5 bases, leaving 14 bases between them. CDR1 and CDR2 from the germline V gene are SGDLS and YYNGEE. This CDR3 contains 14 residues. The CDR3 sequence is CASSIPEEEDTQYF. The CDR3 coding sequence is TGTGCCAGCAGCATACCCGAGGAGGAAGATACGCAGTATTTT. Full variable domain (outside the CDR3, taken from reference TRBV9 and TRBJ2-3): DSGVTQTPKHLITATGQRVTLRCSPRSGDLSVYWYQQSLDQGLQFLIQYYNGEERAKGNILERFSAQQFPDLHSELNLSSLELGDSALYFCASSIPEEEDTQYFGPGTRLTVL.

The chain has TRBV6-1 and TRBJ1-2, with 7 nucleotides matching TRBD1. V was clipped by 5 bases and J by 5 bases; unmatched bases: 11. CDR1 and CDR2 (germline): MNHNS, SASEGT. CDR3 length: 15 amino acids. The CDR3 spells CASSRPSQGRYGYTF. Here the CDR3 DNA reads TGTGCCAGCAGTCGCCCCTCACAGGGGCGATATGGCTACACCTTC.

This clonotype occurred many times. The CDR3 region is CSVESGVHYEQYF. As DNA, the CDR3 is TGCAGCGTCGAGAGCGGGGTTCACTACGAGCAGTACTTC. The rearrangement uses TRBV29-1 and TRBJ2-7; 7 nucleotides agree with TRBD2. After removal of 6 bases from V and 3 bases from J, the junction contained 8 bases not matched to a gene. The CDR3 covers 13 residues. CDR1 SQVTM and CDR2 ANQGSEA come from the germline V gene.

In this sample, this clonotype turned up many times. V gene TRBV12-3 or TRBV12-4 combines with J gene TRBJ1-1; maybe TRBD1 (5 bases). The V and J ends lost 6 bases and 3 bases respectively, with 14 bases between them. The CDR3 runs 14 residues. The CDR3 DNA follows: TGTGCCAGCAGCCCCCATGGAGGGGACACTGAAGCTTTCTTT. Translating it yields CASSPHGGDTEAFF.

This clonotype was detected a few times. Germline is not matched at one junction end, which may reflect a read error. The chain carries TRBV2 and TRBJ2-2, with 9 bases lining up with TRBD1. CDR3 length equals 15 residues. In germline, CDR1 is SNHLY, CDR2 FYNNEI. The chain's CDR3 is CACSEPGTGTGELFF. Here the CDR3 DNA reads TGTGCCTGCAGTGAGCCCGGGACAGGGACCGGGGAGCTGTTTTTT.

This clonotype was counted many times. The chain recombines TRBV28 with TRBJ1-1; 9 bases fit TRBD1. Unmatched junction bases numbered 6, after V lost 8 bases and J lost 5 bases. Germline loops: CDR1 MDHEN, CDR2 SYDVKM. CDR3 length: 13 amino acids. In nucleotides, the CDR3 is TGTGCCAGCCGCCTGACAGGGGGGACTGAAGCTTTCTTT. Its protein product is CASRLTGGTEAFF. Filled out from reference TRBV28 and TRBJ1-1, the complete variable domain reads DVKVTQSSRYLVKRTGEKVFLECVQDMDHENMFWYRQDPGLGLRLIYFSYDVKMKEKGDIPEGYSVSREKKERFSLILESASTNQTSMYLCASRLTGGTEAFFGQGTRLTVV.

Notes on this clonotype: The germline gene is not matched at one end of the junction; a read error may be the cause. The chain couples TRBV2 to TRBJ1-4; no clear D gene. The CDR3 length is 14 residues. The germline V gene encodes CDR1 SNHLY and CDR2 FYNNEI. CDR3 coding DNA: TGTGCCAGCAGCGTCGGACTGCCGAATGAAAAACTGCTTTTT. Translated, it gives CASSVGLPNEKLLF.

The sample holds many counts of this clonotype. CDR3 in DNA: TGTGCCAGCAGACCTACAGGGACTGGAAACACCATATATTTT. The encoded protein is CASRPTGTGNTIYF. The rearrangement joins TRBV27 to TRBJ1-3; D perhaps matches TRBD1 (6 bases). The ends were cut back, 6 bases at V and 2 bases at J, with 11 bases in the middle. Germline-derived CDR1 and CDR2 are MNHEY and SMNVEV (reference sequence). The CDR3 runs to 14 residues.

V gene TRBV7-6 combines with J gene TRBJ1-4, with D possibly TRBD1 on 6 matching bases. The CDR3 totals 17 residues. V gave up 5 bases and J gave up 2 bases, with 18 bases separating them. The germline V gene encodes CDR1 SGHVS and CDR2 FNYEAQ. CDR3 protein: CASSPEPGGTTNEKLFF. CDR3 bases: TGTGCCAGCAGCCCAGAGCCGGGGGGCACTACTAATGAAAAACTGTTTTTT.